The rows below give T cell receptor beta chains drawn from one sample of a study of cytomegalovirus exposure and HLA in healthy donors. The method was immunoSEQ multiplex PCR; TCRdb's version includes in-frame clones alone and lacks a portion of them. The table lists tens of thousands of clones. The sequenced sample consisted of PBMCs. The source is a woman aged 40 to 50 in good health and CMV-seropositive. CDR3s include the opening cysteine and the closing phenylalanine or tryptophan. Each record gives: D gene, CDR3 length, J gene, V gene, CDR3 protein, CDR3 DNA. The D gene is left open where the match is weak.

NA,14,TRBJ2-7,TRBV5-1,CASSLRQGLDEQYF,TGCGCCAGCAGCTTGCGGCAGGGTTTGGACGAGCAGTACTTC
NA,11,TRBJ2-1,TRBV20-1,CSAEQVDEQFF,TGCAGTGCTGAGCAGGTCGATGAGCAGTTCTTC
NA,13,TRBJ2-2,TRBV2,CASSSEDRGKLFF,TGTGCCAGCAGTTCAGAGGATAGGGGAAAGCTGTTTTTT
NA,18,TRBJ2-7,TRBV15,CATSRDPWIASAAYEQYF,TGTGCCACCAGCAGAGACCCGTGGATAGCCTCCGCTGCGTACGAGCAGTACTTC
NA,15,TRBJ2-7,TRBV7-9,CASSLDGGATVEQYF,TGTGCCAGCAGCTTAGATGGGGGGGCGACAGTCGAGCAGTACTTC
TRBD2,13,TRBJ2-2,TRBV15,CATRTSGSGELFF,TGTGCCACCAGGACTAGCGGGAGTGGGGAGCTGTTTTTT
TRBD2,13,TRBJ2-7,TRBV7-9,CASSPSGRVEQYF,TGTGCCAGCAGCCCCAGCGGGAGGGTCGAGCAGTACTTC
NA,13,TRBJ1-4,TRBV30,CAWSVLARKKLFF,TGTGCCTGGAGTGTATTGGCTAGGAAAAAACTGTTTTTT
NA,15,TRBJ2-1,TRBV2,CASSVGYSSYNEQFF,TGTGCCAGCAGTGTCGGCTACAGCTCCTACAATGAGCAGTTCTTC
NA,11,TRBJ1-2,TRBV29-1,CSVGVQGGYTF,TGCAGCGTTGGGGTTCAGGGTGGCTACACCTTC
TRBD2,15,TRBJ2-1,TRBV9,CASSATSGRDNEQFF,TGTGCCAGCAGCGCAACTAGCGGGAGGGACAATGAGCAGTTCTTC
TRBD1,13,TRBJ1-1,TRBV29-1,CSVRTGGNTEAFF,TGCAGCGTGCGGACAGGGGGGAACACTGAAGCTTTCTTT
NA,14,TRBJ2-5,TRBV7-3,CASSLTGDQETQYF,TGTGCCAGCAGCTTAACAGGGGACCAAGAGACCCAGTACTTC
TRBD1,15,TRBJ2-7,TRBV6-4,CASSDPRQGRHEQYF,TGTGCCAGCAGTGACCCTAGACAGGGGAGGCACGAGCAGTACTTC
NA,16,TRBJ2-5,TRBV9,CASSVGGGSWGETQYF,TGTGCCAGCAGCGTAGGAGGGGGAAGCTGGGGGGAGACCCAGTACTTC
NA,15,TRBJ2-1,TRBV28,CASSFGLRSYNEQFF,TGTGCCAGCAGCTTTGGGCTTCGCTCCTACAATGAGCAGTTCTTC